These 10 T cell receptor beta chains were all obtained from the same sample, sequenced in a study of chemoradiotherapy in HPV16-positive cancers. TCRdb's copy holds only in-frame clones and misses some; the assay was immunoSEQ multiplex PCR. The sample lists more than 25,000 clones; over 85% were seen once. The specimen comprised blood, sampled from a patient who underwent chemoradiotherapy. The origin of the receptors is a human donor with HPV-associated anogenital cancer.

The rearrangement joins TRBV15 to TRBJ1-5; D gene uncertain. The CDR3 contains 15 residues. The germline V gene encodes CDR1 LNHNV and CDR2 YYDKDF (reference sequence). Trimming took 0 bases from V and 6 from J, leaving 12 bases between them. CDR3 DNA: TGTGCCACCAGCAGAGATTACGGCAAGGTTCAGCCCCAGCATTTT. Encoded protein: CATSRDYGKVQPQHF.

V is TRBV7-9 and J is TRBJ2-7; D is possibly TRBD1 (5 bases). CDR1 is SEHNR, CDR2 FQNEAQ, per germline (reference sequence). The CDR3 is 14 amino acids. The V gene lost 1 base and the J gene lost 0 bases, with 7 bases spanning the gap. CDR3 DNA sequence: TGTGCCAGCAGCTTAGACAGGTTCTCCTACGAGCAGTACTTC. It is translated as CASSLDRFSYEQYF. Drawing the rest from reference TRBV7-9 and TRBJ2-7, the complete variable domain is DTGVSQNPRHKITKRGQNVTFRCDPISEHNRLYWYRQTLGQGPEFLTYFQNEAQLEKSRLLSDRFSAERPKGSFSTLEIQRTEQGDSAMYLCASSLDRFSYEQYFGPGTRLTVT.

This sequence joins TRBV7-9 and TRBJ2-7, with TRBD1 as a possible D gene (5 bases). The germline V gene has CDR1 SEHNR and CDR2 FQNEAQ (reference sequence). The CDR3 is 16 residues long. Trimming removed 6 bases from V and 5 bases from J, with 23 bases in between. The CDR3 region is CASSFPGGALDDEQYF. In DNA form, the CDR3 reads TGTGCCAGCAGTTTTCCGGGTGGGGCCTTAGATGACGAGCAGTACTTC.

This clone was counted once. The V and J genes are TRBV25-1 and TRBJ2-3; D is perhaps TRBD1 (5 bases). The ends were cut back, 1 base at V and 3 bases at J, with 17 bases in the middle. CDR3 length: 17 residues. Per germline, CDR1 MGHDK and CDR2 SYGVNS. CDR3: CASSESSGKVGTDTQYF. The CDR3 DNA reads TGTGCCAGCAGTGAATCGTCAGGGAAGGTTGGGACAGATACGCAGTATTTT.

The chain joins TRBV28 to TRBJ2-2; the D call may be TRBD1 or TRBD2 (6 bases each). Trimming took 6 bases from V and 0 from J, leaving 11 bases between them. The CDR3 loop spans 15 amino acids. From germline, CDR1 is MDHEN and CDR2 SYDVKM. CDR3 residues: CASRTGGSNTGELFF. The CDR3 bases are TGTGCCAGCAGGACCGGGGGCTCGAACACCGGGGAGCTGTTTTTT.

Worth noting for this clone: Germline is not matched at one junction end, which may reflect a read error. This chain joins TRBV27 and TRBJ2-1; D possibly corresponds to TRBD1 (6 bases). CDR1 is MNHEY, CDR2 SMNVEV, per germline (reference sequence). The length of the CDR3 is 16 residues. The CDR3 region is CVSSPIWTIQGNEQFF. In nucleotides, the CDR3 is TGTGTCAGCAGTCCCATATGGACAATACAGGGAAATGAGCAGTTCTTC.

The rearrangement links TRBV7-2 to TRBJ2-7, with TRBD1 matching 7 bases. Germline V CDR1 and CDR2: SGHTA, FQGNSA. CDR3 length: 14 residues. V lost 5 bases and J lost 3; bases outside the gene matches: 7. DNA of the CDR3: TGTGCCAGCAGCGTAACCGGGACAGTCTACGAGCAGTACTTC. Its translation: CASSVTGTVYEQYF.

The chain links TRBV4-3 to TRBJ2-1; 12 nucleotides match TRBD2. CDR3 length: 16 amino acids. The V gene's germline CDR1 is LGHNA and CDR2 YSLEER. The ends lost 0 bases at V and 9 bases at J; junction bases unmatched: 6. The CDR3 sequence: CASSQEERLAGVEQFF. CDR3 nucleotides: TGCGCCAGCAGCCAAGAAGAGAGACTAGCGGGAGTTGAGCAGTTCTTC.

The chain links TRBV2 to TRBJ2-1; 12 bases align to TRBD2. This CDR3 has 16 amino acids. Germline assignment: CDR1 SNHLY and CDR2 FYNNEI. After removal of 3 bases from V and 8 bases from J, the junction contained 8 bases not matched to a gene. The CDR3 nucleotides are TGTGCCAGCAGTGATCCCCTAGCGGGGGGGCCCTATGAGCAGTTCTTC. It translates to CASSDPLAGGPYEQFF.

V usage is TRBV15 and J usage is TRBJ2-3; 7 nucleotides align to TRBD1. With 7 bases clipped from V and 4 bases from J, the junction kept 14 bases outside the gene matches. The CDR3 is 16 amino acids. Germline CDR1 and CDR2: LNHNV and YYDKDF (reference sequence). Here the CDR3 reads CATTKGQSLRADTQYF. CDR3 DNA sequence: TGTGCCACCACAAAGGGACAGTCTCTTCGGGCAGATACGCAGTATTTT.